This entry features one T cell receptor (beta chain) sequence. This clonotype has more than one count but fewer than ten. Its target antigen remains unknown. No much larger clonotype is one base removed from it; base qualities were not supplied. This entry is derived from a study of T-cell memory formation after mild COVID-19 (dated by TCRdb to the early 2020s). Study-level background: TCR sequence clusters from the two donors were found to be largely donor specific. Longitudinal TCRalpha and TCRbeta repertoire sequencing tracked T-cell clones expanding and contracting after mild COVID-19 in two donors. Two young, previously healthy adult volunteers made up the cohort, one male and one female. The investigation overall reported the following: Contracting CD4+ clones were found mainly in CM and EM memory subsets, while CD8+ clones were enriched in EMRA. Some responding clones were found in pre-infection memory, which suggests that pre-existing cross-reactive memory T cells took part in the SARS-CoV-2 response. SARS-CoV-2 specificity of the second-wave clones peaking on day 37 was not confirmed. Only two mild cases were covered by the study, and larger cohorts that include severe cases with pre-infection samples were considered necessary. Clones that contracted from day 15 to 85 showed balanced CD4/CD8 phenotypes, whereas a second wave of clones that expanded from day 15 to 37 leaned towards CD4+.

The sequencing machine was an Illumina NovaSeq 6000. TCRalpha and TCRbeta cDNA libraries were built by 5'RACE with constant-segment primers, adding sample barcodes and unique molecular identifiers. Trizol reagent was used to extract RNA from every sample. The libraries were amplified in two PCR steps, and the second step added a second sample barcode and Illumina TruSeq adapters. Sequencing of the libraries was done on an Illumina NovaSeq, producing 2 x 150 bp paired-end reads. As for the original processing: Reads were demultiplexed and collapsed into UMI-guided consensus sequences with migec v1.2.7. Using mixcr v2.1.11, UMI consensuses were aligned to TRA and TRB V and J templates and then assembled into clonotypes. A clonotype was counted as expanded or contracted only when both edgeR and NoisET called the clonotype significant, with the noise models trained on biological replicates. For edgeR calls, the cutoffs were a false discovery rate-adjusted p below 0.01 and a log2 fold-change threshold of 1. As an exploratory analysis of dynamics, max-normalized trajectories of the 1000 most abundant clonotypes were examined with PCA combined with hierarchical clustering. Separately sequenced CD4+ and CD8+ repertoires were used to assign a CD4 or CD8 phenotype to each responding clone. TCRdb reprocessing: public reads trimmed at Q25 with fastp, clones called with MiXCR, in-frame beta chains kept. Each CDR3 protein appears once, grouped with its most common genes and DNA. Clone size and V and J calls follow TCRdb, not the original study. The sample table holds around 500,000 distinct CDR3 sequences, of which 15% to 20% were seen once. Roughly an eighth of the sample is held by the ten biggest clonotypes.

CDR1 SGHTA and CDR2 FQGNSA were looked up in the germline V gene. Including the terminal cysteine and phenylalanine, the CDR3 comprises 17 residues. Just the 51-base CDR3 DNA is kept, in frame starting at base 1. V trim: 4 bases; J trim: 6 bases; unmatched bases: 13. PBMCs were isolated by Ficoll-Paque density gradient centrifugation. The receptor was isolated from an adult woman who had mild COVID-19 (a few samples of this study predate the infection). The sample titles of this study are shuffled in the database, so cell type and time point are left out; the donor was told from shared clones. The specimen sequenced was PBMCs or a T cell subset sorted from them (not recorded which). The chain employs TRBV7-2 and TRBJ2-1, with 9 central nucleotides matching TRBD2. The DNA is TGTGCCAGCAGCTCCCTACTACGTAGCGGGAGAGGCAATGAGCAGTTCTTC. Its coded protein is CASSSLLRSGRGNEQFF.